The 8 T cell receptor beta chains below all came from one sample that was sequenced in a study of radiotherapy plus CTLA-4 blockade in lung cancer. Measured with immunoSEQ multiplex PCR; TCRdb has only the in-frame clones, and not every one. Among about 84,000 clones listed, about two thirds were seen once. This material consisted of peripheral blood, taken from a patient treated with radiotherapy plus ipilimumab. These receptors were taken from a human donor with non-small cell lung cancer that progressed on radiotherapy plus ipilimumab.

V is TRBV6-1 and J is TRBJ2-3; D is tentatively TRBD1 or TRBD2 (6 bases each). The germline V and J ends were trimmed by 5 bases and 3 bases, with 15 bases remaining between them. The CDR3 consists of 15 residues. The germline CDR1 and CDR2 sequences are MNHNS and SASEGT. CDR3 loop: CASSPLGGFTDTQYF. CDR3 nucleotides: TGTGCCAGCAGTCCCCTGGGGGGCTTTACAGATACGCAGTATTTT.

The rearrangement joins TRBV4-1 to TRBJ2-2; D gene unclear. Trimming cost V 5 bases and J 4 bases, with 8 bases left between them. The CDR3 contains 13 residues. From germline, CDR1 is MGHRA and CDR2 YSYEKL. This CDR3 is CASSAQRTGELFF. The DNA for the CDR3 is TGCGCCAGCAGCGCTCAGCGCACCGGGGAGCTGTTTTTT.

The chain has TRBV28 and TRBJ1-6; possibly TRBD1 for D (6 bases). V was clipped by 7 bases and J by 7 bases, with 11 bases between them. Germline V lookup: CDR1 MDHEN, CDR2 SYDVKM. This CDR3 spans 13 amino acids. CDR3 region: CASMDSLNSPLHF. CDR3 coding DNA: TGTGCCAGCATGGACAGCTTAAATTCACCCCTCCACTTT.

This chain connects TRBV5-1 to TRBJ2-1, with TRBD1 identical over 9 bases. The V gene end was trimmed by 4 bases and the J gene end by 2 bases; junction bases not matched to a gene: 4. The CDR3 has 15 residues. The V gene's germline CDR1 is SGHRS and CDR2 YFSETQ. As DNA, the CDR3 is TGCGCCAGCAGCCCATACAGGGGGCCCTACAATGAGCAGTTCTTC. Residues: CASSPYRGPYNEQFF.

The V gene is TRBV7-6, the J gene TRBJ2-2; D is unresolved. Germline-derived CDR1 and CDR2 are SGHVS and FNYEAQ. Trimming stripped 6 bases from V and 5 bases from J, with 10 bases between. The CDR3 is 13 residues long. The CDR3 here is CASSRSGTGELFF. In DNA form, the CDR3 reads TGTGCCAGCAGTCGCAGTGGGACCGGGGAGCTGTTTTTT.

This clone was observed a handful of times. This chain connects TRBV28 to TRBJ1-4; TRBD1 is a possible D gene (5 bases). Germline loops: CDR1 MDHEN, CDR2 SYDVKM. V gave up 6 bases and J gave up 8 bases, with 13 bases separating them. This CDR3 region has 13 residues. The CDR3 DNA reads TGTGCCAGCAGCCGGACACAAGCGGAAAAACTGTTTTTT. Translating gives CASSRTQAEKLFF.

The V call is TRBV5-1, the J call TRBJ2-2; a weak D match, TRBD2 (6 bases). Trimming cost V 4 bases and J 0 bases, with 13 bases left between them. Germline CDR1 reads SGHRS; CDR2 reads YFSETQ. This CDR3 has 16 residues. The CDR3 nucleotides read TGCGCCAGCAGCCCACTAGCTGTAGCGAACACCGGGGAGCTGTTTTTT. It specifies CASSPLAVANTGELFF. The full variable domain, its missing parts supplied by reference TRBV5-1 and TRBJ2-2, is KAGVTQTPRYLIKTRGQQVTLSCSPISGHRSVSWYQQTPGQGLQFLFEYFSETQRNKGNFPGRFSGRQFSNSRSEMNVSTLELGDSALYLCASSPLAVANTGELFFGEGSRLTVL.

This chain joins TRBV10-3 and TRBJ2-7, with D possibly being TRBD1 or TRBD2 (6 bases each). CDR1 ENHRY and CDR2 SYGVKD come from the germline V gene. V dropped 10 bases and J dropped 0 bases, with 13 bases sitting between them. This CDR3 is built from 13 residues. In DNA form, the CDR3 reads TGTGCCACCAGAGGGGGGACCTCCTACGAGCAGTACTTC. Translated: CATRGGTSYEQYF.